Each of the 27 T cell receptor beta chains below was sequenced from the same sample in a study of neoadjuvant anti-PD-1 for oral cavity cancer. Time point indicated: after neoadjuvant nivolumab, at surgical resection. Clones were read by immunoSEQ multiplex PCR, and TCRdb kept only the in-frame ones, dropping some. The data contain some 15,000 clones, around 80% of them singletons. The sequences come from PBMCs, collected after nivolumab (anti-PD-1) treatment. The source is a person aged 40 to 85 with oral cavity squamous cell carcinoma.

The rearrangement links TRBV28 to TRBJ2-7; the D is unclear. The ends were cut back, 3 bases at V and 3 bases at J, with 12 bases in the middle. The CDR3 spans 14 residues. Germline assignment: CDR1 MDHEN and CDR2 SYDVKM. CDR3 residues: CASSFNLLGYEQYF. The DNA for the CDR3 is TGTGCCAGCAGTTTTAACCTTTTGGGCTACGAGCAGTACTTC.

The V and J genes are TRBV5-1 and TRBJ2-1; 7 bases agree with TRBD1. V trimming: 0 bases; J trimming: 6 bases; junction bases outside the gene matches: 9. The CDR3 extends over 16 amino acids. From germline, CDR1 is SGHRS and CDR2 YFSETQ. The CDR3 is CASSLDGQGVGNEQFF. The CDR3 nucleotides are TGCGCCAGCAGCTTGGATGGGCAGGGGGTAGGCAATGAGCAGTTCTTC.

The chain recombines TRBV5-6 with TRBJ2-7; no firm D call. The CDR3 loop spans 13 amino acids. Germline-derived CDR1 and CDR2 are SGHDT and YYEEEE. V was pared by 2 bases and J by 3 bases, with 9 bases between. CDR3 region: CASSFGTYYEQYF. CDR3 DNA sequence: TGTGCCAGCAGCTTTGGCACCTACTACGAGCAGTACTTC. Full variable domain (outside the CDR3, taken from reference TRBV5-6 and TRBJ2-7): DAGVTQSPTHLIKTRGQQVTLRCSPKSGHDTVSWYQQALGQGPQFIFQYYEEEERQRGNFPDRFSGHQFPNYSSELNVNALLLGDSALYLCASSFGTYYEQYFGPGTRLTVT.

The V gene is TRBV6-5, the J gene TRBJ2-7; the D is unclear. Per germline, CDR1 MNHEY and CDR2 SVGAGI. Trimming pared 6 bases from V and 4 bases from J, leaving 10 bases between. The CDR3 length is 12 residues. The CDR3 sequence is CASRVNQYEQYF. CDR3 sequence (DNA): TGTGCCAGCAGAGTGAACCAATACGAGCAGTACTTC.

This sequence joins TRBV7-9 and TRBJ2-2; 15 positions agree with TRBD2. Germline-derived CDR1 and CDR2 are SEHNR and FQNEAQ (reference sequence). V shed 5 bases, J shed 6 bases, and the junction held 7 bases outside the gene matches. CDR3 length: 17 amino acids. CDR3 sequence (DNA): TGTGCCAGCAGCCCAGGACTAGCGGGGGGGCCAGCCGGGGAGCTGTTTTTT. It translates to CASSPGLAGGPAGELFF. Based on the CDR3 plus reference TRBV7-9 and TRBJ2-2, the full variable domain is DTGVSQNPRHKITKRGQNVTFRCDPISEHNRLYWYRQTLGQGPEFLTYFQNEAQLEKSRLLSDRFSAERPKGSFSTLEIQRTEQGDSAMYLCASSPGLAGGPAGELFFGEGSRLTVL.

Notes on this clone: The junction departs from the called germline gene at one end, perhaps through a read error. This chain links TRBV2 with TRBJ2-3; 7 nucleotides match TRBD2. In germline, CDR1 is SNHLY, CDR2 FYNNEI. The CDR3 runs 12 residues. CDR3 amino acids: CASSVGGNRPSF. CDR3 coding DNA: TGTGCCAGCAGTGTGGGGGGGAACAGGCCCTCTTTT. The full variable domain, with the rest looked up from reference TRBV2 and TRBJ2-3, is EPEVTQTPSHQVTQMGQEVILRCVPISNHLYFYWYRQILGQKVEFLVSFYNNEISEKSEIFDDQFSVERPDGSNFTLKIRSTKLEDSAMYFCASSVGGNRPSFGPGTRLTVL.

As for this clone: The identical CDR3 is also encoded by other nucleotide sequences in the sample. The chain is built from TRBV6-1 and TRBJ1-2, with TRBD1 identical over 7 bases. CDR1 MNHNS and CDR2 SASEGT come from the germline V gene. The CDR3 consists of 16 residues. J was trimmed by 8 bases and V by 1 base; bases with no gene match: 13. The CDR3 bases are TGTGCCAGCAGTGAAGACTTTAATAAGAGGGGGCAAGGCTACACCTTC. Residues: CASSEDFNKRGQGYTF.

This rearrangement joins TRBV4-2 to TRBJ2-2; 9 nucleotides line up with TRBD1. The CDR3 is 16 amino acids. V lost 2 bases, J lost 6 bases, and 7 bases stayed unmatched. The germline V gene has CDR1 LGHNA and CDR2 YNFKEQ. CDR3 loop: CASSQSGQGKAGELFF. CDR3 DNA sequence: TGTGCCAGCAGCCAATCGGGACAGGGAAAGGCCGGGGAGCTGTTTTTT.

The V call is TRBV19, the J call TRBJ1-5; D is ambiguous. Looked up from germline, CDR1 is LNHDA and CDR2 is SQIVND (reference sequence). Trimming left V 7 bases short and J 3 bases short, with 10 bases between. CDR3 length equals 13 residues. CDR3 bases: TGTGCCAGTAAGTTTGGGATCAATCAGCCCCAGCATTTT. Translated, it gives CASKFGINQPQHF.

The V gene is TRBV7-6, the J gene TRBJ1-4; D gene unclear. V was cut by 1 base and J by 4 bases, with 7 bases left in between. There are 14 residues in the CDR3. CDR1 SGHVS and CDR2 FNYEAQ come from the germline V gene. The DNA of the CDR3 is TGTGCCAGCAGCTTAGGAGCCCTTAATGAAAAACTGTTTTTT. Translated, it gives CASSLGALNEKLFF. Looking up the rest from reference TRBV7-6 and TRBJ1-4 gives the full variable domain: GAGVSQSPRYKVTKRGQDVALRCDPISGHVSLYWYRQALGQGPEFLTYFNYEAQQDKSGLPNDRFSAERPEGSISTLTIQRTEQRDSAMYRCASSLGALNEKLFFGSGTQLSVL.

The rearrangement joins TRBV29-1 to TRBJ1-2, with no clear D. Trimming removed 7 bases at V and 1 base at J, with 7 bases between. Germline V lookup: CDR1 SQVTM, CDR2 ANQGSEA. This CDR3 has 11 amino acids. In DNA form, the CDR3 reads TGCAGCGCGGAGAGTAACTATGGCTACACCTTC. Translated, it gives CSAESNYGYTF.

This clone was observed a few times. As DNA, the CDR3 is TGTGCCAGTAGTGAGGGCGCGGCTAATGAAAAACTGTTTTTT. Residues: CASSEGAANEKLFF. The chain employs TRBV19 and TRBJ1-4, with D unresolved. This CDR3 is 14 amino acids long. The germline V gene has CDR1 LNHDA and CDR2 SQIVND (reference sequence). V was shortened by 5 bases and J by 3 bases, with 10 bases between the two germline ends.

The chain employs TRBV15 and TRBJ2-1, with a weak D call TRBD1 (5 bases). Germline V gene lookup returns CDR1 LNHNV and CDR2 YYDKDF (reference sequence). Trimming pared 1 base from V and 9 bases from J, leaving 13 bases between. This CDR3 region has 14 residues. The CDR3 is CATSRVGVNGEQFF. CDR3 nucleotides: TGTGCCACCAGCAGAGTAGGGGTCAACGGTGAGCAGTTCTTC. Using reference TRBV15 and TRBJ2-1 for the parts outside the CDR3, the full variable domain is DAMVIQNPRYQVTQFGKPVTLSCSQTLNHNVMYWYQQKSSQAPKLLFHYYDKDFNNEADTPDNFQSRRPNTSFCFLDIRSPGLGDTAMYLCATSRVGVNGEQFFGPGTRLTVL.

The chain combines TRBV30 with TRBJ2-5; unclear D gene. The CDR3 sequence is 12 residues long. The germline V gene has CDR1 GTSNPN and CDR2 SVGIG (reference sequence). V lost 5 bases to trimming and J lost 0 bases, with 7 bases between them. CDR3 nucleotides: TGTGCCTGGGACCGAAACCAAGAGACCCAGTACTTC. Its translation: CAWDRNQETQYF. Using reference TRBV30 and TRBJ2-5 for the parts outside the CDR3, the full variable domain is SQTIHQWPATLVQPVGSPLSLECTVEGTSNPNLYWYRQAAGRGLQLLFYSVGIGQISSEVPQNLSASRPQDRQFILSSKKLLLSDSGFYLCAWDRNQETQYFGPGTRLLVL.

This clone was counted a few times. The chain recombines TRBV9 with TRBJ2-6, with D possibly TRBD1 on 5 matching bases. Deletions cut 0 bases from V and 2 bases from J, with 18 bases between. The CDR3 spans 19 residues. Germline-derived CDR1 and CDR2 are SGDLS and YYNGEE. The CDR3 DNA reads TGTGCCAGCAGCGTAGCGTTTTTTGGGCTAGGGGCTGGGGCCAACGTCCTGACTTTC. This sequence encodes CASSVAFFGLGAGANVLTF.

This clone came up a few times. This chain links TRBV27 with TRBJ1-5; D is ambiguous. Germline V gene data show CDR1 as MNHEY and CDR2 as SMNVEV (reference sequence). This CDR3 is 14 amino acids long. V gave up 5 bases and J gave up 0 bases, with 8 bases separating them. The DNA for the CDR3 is TGTGCCAGCAGTCCTAGTAATAGCAATCAGCCCCAGCATTTT. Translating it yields CASSPSNSNQPQHF.

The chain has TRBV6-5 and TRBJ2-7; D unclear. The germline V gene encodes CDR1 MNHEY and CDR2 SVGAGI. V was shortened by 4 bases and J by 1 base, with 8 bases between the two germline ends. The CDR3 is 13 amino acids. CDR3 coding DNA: TGTGCCAGCAGTTGGGCCGGATCCTACGAGCAGTACTTC. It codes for CASSWAGSYEQYF.

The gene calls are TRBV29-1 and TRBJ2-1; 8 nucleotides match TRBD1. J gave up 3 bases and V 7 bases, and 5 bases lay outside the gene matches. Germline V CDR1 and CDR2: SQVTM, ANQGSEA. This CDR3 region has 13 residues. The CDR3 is CSADRGLYNEQFF. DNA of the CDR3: TGCAGCGCTGACAGGGGCCTCTACAATGAGCAGTTCTTC.

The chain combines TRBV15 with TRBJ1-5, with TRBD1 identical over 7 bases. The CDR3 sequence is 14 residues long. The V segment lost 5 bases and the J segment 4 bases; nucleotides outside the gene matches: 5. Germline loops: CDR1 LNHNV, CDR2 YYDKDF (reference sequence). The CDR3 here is CATSGDRANQPQHF. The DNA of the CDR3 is TGTGCCACCAGCGGGGACAGAGCTAATCAGCCCCAGCATTTT. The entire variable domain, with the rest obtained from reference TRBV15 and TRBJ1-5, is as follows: DAMVIQNPRYQVTQFGKPVTLSCSQTLNHNVMYWYQQKSSQAPKLLFHYYDKDFNNEADTPDNFQSRRPNTSFCFLDIRSPGLGDTAMYLCATSGDRANQPQHFGDGTRLSIL.

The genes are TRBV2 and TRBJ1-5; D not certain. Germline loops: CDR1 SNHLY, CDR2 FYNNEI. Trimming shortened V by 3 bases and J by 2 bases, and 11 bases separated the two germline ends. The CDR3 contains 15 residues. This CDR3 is CASSDMGRRNQPQHF. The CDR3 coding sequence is TGTGCCAGCAGTGATATGGGGAGACGCAATCAGCCCCAGCATTTT. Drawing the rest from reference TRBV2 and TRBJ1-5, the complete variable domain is EPEVTQTPSHQVTQMGQEVILRCVPISNHLYFYWYRQILGQKVEFLVSFYNNEISEKSEIFDDQFSVERPDGSNFTLKIRSTKLEDSAMYFCASSDMGRRNQPQHFGDGTRLSIL.

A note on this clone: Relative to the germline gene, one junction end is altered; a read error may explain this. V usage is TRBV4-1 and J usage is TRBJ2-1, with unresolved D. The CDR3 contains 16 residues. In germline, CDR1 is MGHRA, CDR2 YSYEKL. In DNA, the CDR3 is TGCGCCAGCAGCTCACGGCCAGTGGTCTCCGACAATGAGCAGTTCTTC. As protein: CASSSRPVVSDNEQFF.

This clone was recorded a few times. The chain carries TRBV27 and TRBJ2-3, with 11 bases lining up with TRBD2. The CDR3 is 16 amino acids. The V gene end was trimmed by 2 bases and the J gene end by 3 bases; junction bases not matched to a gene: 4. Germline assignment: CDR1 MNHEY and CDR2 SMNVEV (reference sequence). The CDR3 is CASSLRSSGGTDTQYF. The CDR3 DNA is TGTGCCAGCAGTTTACGGTCTAGCGGGGGGACAGATACGCAGTATTTT.

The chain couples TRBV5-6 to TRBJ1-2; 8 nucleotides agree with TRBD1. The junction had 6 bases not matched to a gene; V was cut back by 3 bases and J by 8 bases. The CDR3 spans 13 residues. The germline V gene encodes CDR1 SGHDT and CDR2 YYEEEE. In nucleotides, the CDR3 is TGTGCCAGCAGCTGGACAGGGACGGGGGGCTACACCTTC. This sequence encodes CASSWTGTGGYTF.

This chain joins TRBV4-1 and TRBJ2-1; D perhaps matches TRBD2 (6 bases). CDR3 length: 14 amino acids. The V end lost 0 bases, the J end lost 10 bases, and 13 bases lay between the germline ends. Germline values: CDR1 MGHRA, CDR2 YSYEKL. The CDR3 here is CASSQDPVGGEQFF. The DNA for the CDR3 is TGCGCCAGCAGCCAAGACCCGGTAGGAGGGGAGCAGTTCTTC.

The CDR3 DNA reads TGCGCCAGCAGCCACGGCGGCAGGGGTCCCCCCGCTGGAAACACCATATATTTT. Translation gives CASSHGGRGPPAGNTIYF. V gene TRBV4-1 combines with J gene TRBJ1-3, with D perhaps TRBD1 (6 bases). The CDR3 has 18 residues. Germline V gives CDR1 MGHRA, CDR2 YSYEKL. Trimming pared 3 bases from V and 2 bases from J, leaving 20 bases between.

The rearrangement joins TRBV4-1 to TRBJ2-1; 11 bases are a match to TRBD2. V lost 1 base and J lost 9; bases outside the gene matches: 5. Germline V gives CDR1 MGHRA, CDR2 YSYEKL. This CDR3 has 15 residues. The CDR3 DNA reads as TGCGCCAGCAGCCAAGTAGCGGGGGGGCGGGTTGAGCAGTTCTTC. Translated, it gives CASSQVAGGRVEQFF.

CDR3 in amino acids: CASSSRQNNSPLHF. DNA of the CDR3: TGTGCCAGCAGCTCCCGACAGAATAATTCACCCCTCCACTTT. The J gene is TRBJ1-6, the V gene TRBV2; D possibly corresponds to TRBD1 (5 bases). Trimming removed 6 bases from V and 5 bases from J, with 11 bases in between. The CDR3 loop spans 14 amino acids. In germline, CDR1 is SNHLY, CDR2 FYNNEI.